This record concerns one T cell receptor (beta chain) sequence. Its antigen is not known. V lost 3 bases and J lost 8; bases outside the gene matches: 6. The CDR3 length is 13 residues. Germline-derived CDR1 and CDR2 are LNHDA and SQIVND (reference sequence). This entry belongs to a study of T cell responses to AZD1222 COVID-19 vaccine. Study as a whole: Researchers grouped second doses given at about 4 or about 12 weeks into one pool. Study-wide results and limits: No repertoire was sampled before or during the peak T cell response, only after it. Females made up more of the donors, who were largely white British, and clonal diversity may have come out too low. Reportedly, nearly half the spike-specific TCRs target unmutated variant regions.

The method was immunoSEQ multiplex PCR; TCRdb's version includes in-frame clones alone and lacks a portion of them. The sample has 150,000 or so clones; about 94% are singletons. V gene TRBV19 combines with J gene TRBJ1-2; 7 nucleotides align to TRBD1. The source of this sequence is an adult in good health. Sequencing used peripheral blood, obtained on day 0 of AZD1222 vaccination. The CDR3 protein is CASSIDRARGYTF. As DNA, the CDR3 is TGTGCCAGTAGTATTGACAGGGCCCGCGGCTACACCTTC.